The 7 T cell receptor beta chains below were found in one sample sequenced in a study of long-term antiretroviral therapy in people with HIV. Samples were assayed with immunoSEQ v3.0 at survey level. Sequencing used immunoSEQ multiplex PCR; TCRdb keeps in-frame clones, though not all of them. The data hold around 20,000 clones, with 76% observed a single time. The input for sequencing was unsorted PBMCs, taken 0.5 years before starting antiretroviral therapy. These receptors originate from a woman in her 50s with HIV.

This chain connects TRBV6-5 to TRBJ1-6; no definite D call. Trimming removed 6 bases at V and 4 bases at J, with 13 bases between. The CDR3 length is 15 residues. The germline V gene has CDR1 MNHEY and CDR2 SVGAGI. The CDR3: CASRQRTGYNSPLHF. The CDR3 DNA reads TGTGCCAGCAGACAGCGGACCGGGTATAATTCACCCCTCCACTTT.

The CDR3 nucleotides are TGTGCCAGCAGCGTCCAGGGGGCCTCCTACAATGAGCAGTTCTTC. Amino acid sequence: CASSVQGASYNEQFF. The gene calls are TRBV9 and TRBJ2-1; 8 positions agree with TRBD1. This CDR3 region has 15 residues. Trimming took 2 bases from V and 0 from J; bases not matched to a gene: 1. Germline CDR1 is SGDLS and CDR2 is YYNGEE.

The V gene is TRBV7-9, the J gene TRBJ1-4; D is undetermined. Per the germline V gene, CDR1 is SEHNR and CDR2 is FQNEAQ (reference sequence). The V end lost 1 base, the J end lost 0 bases, and 9 bases lay between the germline ends. The CDR3 contains 16 residues. CDR3 in amino acids: CASSLVTRTTNEKLFF. The CDR3, as DNA: TGTGCCAGCAGCTTAGTTACCAGAACAACTAATGAAAAACTGTTTTTT.

This clone came up a few times. CDR3 amino acids: CASSADRGYGYTF. For the CDR3, the DNA is TGTGCCAGCAGCGCCGACAGGGGCTATGGCTACACCTTC. The chain employs TRBV7-9 and TRBJ1-2; 8 positions match TRBD1. Germline V CDR1 and CDR2: SEHNR, FQNEAQ (reference sequence). J was trimmed by 4 bases and V by 5 bases; bases with no gene match: 3. The CDR3 length is 13 residues.

This clone was counted only a few times. The V call is TRBV5-1, the J call TRBJ1-5, with D maybe TRBD1 (5 bases). CDR3 length: 13 amino acids. Germline V gives CDR1 SGHRS, CDR2 YFSETQ. Trimming cost V 4 bases and J 6 bases, with 11 bases left between them. Written as DNA, the CDR3 is TGCGCCAGCAGCGTTCAGGGAGGTCAGCCCCAGCATTTT. Protein sequence: CASSVQGGQPQHF.

CDR3 residues: CAWGGRQAEAFF. CDR3 sequence (DNA): TGTGCCTGGGGAGGGCGGCAAGCTGAAGCTTTCTTT. The chain recombines TRBV30 with TRBJ1-1; D unresolved. Trimming left V 5 bases short and J 6 bases short, with 13 bases between. The CDR3 consists of 12 residues. CDR1 is GTSNPN and CDR2 is SVGIG in the germline V gene (reference sequence).

This clone was detected a few times. The chain is built from TRBV5-6 and TRBJ2-2, with 14 bases aligning to TRBD2. Germline CDR1 and CDR2: SGHDT and YYEEEE. The CDR3 has 17 residues. V lost 4 bases and J lost 2; bases outside the gene matches: 4. The chain's CDR3 is CASSPGLAGANTGELFF. The DNA of the CDR3 is TGTGCCAGCAGCCCGGGACTAGCGGGGGCTAACACCGGGGAGCTGTTTTTT.